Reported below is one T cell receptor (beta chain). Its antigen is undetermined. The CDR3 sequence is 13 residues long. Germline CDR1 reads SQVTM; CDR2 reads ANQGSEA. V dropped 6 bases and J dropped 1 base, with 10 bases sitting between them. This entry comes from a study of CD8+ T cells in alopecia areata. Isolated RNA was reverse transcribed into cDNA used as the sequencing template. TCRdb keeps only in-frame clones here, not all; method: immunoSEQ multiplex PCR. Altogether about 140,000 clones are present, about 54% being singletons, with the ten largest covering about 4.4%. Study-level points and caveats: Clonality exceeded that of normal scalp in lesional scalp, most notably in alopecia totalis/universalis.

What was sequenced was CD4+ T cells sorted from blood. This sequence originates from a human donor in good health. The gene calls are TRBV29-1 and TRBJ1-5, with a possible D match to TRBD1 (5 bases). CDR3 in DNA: TGCAGCGTCCGGTGGGGGAGCAATCAGCCCCAGCATTTT. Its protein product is CSVRWGSNQPQHF. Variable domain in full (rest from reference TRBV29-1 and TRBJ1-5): SAVISQKPSRDICQRGTSLTIQCQVDSQVTMMFWYRQQPGQSLTLIATANQGSEATYESGFVIDKFPISRPNLTFSTLTVSNMSPEDSSIYLCSVRWGSNQPQHFGDGTRLSIL.